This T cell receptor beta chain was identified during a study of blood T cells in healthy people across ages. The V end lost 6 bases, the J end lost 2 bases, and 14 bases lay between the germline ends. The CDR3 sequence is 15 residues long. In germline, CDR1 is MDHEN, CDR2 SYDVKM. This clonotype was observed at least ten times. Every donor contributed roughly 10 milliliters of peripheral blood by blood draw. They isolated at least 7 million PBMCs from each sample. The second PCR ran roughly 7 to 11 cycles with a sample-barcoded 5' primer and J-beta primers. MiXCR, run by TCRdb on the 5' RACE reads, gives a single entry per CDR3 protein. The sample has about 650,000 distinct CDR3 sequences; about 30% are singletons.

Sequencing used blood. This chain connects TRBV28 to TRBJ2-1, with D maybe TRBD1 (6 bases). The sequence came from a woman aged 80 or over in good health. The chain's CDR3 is CASRPFEGAYNEQFF. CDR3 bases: TGTGCCAGCAGGCCCTTTGAGGGGGCCTACAATGAGCAGTTCTTC.